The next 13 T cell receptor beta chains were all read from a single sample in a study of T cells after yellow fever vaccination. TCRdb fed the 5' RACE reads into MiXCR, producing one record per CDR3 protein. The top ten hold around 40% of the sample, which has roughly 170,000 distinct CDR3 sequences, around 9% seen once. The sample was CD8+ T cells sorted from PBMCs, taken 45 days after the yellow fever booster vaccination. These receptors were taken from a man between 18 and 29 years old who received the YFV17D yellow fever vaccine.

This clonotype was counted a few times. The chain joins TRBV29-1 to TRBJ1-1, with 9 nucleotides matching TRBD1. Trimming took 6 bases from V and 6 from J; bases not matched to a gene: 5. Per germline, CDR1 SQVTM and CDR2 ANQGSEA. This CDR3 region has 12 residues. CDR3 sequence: CSVTGGRAEAFF. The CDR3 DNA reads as TGCAGCGTGACAGGGGGTAGAGCTGAAGCTTTCTTT. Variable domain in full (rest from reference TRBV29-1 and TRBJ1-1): SAVISQKPSRDICQRGTSLTIQCQVDSQVTMMFWYRQQPGQSLTLIATANQGSEATYESGFVIDKFPISRPNLTFSTLTVSNMSPEDSSIYLCSVTGGRAEAFFGQGTRLTVV.

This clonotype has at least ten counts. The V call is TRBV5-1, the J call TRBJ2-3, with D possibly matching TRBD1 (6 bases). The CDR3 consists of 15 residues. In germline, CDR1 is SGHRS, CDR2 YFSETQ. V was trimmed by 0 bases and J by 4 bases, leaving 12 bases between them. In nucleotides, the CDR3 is TGCGCCAGCAGCTTGGAGGGACAACACGCAGATACGCAGTATTTT. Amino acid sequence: CASSLEGQHADTQYF.

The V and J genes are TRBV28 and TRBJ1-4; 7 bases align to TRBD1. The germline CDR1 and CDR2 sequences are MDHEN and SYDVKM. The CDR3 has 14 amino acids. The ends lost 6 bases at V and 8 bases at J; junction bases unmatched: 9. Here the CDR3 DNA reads TGTGCCAGCAGCGGAACAGGGGTAAGGGAAAAACTGTTTTTT. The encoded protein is CASSGTGVREKLFF.

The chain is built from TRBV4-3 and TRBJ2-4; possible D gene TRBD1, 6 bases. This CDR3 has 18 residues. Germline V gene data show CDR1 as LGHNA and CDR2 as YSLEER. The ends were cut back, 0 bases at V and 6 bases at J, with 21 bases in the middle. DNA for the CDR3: TGCGCCAGCAGCCAAGATAGCCGGGACGTAGACAGGCCAAACATTCAGTACTTC. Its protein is CASSQDSRDVDRPNIQYF.

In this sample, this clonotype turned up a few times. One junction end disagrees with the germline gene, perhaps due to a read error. CDR3 residues: CSARGAGNTEAFF. The CDR3 DNA sequence: TGCAGTGCAAGAGGGGCAGGGAACACTGAAGCTTTCTTT. This chain joins TRBV20-1 and TRBJ1-1, with TRBD1 as a possible D gene (5 bases). Germline loops: CDR1 DFQATT, CDR2 SNEGSKA (reference sequence). This CDR3 has 13 residues.

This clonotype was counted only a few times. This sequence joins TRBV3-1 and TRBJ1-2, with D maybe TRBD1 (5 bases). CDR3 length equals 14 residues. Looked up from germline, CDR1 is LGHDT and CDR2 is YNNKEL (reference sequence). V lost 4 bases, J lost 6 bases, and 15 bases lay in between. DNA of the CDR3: TGTGCCAGCAGCCCCCCCAAGGGGCATCATGGCTACACCTTC. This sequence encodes CASSPPKGHHGYTF.

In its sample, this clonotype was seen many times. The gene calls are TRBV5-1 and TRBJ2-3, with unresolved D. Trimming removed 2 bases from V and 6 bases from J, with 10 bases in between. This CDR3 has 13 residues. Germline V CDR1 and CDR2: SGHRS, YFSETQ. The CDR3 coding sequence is TGCGCCAGCAGCTTTCGGCCCTGGGATACGCAGTATTTT. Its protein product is CASSFRPWDTQYF.

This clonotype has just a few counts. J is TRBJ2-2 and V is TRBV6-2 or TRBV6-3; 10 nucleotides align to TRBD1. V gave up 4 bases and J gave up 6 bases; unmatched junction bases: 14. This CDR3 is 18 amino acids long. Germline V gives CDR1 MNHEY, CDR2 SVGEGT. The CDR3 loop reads CASSSSGTGVPGAGELFF. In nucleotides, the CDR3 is TGTGCCAGCAGTTCCTCCGGGACAGGGGTTCCGGGGGCCGGGGAGCTGTTTTTT.

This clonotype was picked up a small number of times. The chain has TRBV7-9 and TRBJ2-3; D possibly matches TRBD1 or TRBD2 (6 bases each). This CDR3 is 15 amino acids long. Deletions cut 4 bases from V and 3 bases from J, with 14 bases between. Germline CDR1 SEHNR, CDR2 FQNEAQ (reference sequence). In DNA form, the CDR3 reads TGTGCCAGCAGCTCCGGGGGCGTAGGGACAGATACGCAGTATTTT. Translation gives CASSSGGVGTDTQYF.

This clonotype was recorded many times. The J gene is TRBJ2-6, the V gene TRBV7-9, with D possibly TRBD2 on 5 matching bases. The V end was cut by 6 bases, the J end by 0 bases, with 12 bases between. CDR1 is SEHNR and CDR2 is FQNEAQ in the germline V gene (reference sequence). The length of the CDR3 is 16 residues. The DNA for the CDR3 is TGTGCCAGCAGTCATAGACGGGGCTCTGGGGCCAACGTCCTGACTTTC. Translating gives CASSHRRGSGANVLTF. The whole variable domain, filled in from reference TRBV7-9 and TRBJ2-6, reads DTGVSQNPRHKITKRGQNVTFRCDPISEHNRLYWYRQTLGQGPEFLTYFQNEAQLEKSRLLSDRFSAERPKGSFSTLEIQRTEQGDSAMYLCASSHRRGSGANVLTFGAGSRLTVL.

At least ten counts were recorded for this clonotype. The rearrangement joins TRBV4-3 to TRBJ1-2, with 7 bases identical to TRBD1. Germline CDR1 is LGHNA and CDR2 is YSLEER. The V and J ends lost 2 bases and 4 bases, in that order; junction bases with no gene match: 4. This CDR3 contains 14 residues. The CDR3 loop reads CASSQTQGGYGYTF. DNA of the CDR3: TGCGCCAGCAGCCAAACGCAGGGGGGCTATGGCTACACCTTC.

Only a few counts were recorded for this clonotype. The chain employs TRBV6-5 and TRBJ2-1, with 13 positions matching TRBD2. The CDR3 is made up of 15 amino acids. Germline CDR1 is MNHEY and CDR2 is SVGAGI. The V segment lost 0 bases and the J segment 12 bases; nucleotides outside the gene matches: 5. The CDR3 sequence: CASSYSGTSGAGQFF. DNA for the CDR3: TGTGCCAGCAGTTACTCGGGGACTAGCGGGGCCGGGCAGTTCTTC.

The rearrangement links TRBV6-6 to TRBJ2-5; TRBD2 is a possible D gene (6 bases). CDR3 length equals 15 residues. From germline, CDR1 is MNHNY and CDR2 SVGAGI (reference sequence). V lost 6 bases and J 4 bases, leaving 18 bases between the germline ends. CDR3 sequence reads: CASSRSSVTGETQYF. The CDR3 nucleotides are TGTGCCAGCAGCAGATCTAGCGTGACGGGAGAGACCCAGTACTTC.